Following are 29 T cell receptor beta chains from one sample sequenced in a study of T cell responses to AZD1222 COVID-19 vaccine. The repertoire was sequenced with immunoSEQ multiplex PCR; TCRdb's copy has only in-frame clones and lacks some. The sample shows over 75,000 clones, around nine tenths of them seen only once. Source: peripheral blood, taken on day 0 of AZD1222 vaccination. These receptors were obtained from an adult in good health.

The chain combines TRBV7-9 with TRBJ1-1, with a weak D call TRBD1 (5 bases). V lost 5 bases and J lost 1, with 14 bases in between. The CDR3 consists of 15 residues. Germline CDR1 is SEHNR and CDR2 is FQNEAQ (reference sequence). This CDR3 is CASSLPGGGNTEAFF. DNA for the CDR3: TGTGCCAGCAGCCTCCCTGGGGGGGGGAACACTGAAGCTTTCTTT. The complete variable domain, with remaining parts taken from reference TRBV7-9 and TRBJ1-1, reads DTGVSQNPRHKITKRGQNVTFRCDPISEHNRLYWYRQTLGQGPEFLTYFQNEAQLEKSRLLSDRFSAERPKGSFSTLEIQRTEQGDSAMYLCASSLPGGGNTEAFFGQGTRLTVV.

On this clone: Compared with germline, one end of the junction differs, possibly owing to a read error. The chain carries TRBV29-1 and TRBJ1-1; D gene ambiguous. Germline assignment: CDR1 SQVTM and CDR2 ANQGSEA. The CDR3 totals 11 residues. The chain's CDR3 is CSVDLNTDAFF. As DNA, the CDR3 is TGCAGCGTTGACCTCAACACTGACGCTTTCTTT.

The chain uses TRBV30 and TRBJ2-1, with D possibly matching TRBD2 (5 bases). The CDR3 runs to 15 residues. V was pared by 2 bases and J by 0 bases, with 11 bases between. Germline CDR1 reads GTSNPN; CDR2 reads SVGIG (reference sequence). The CDR3 reads CAWSMEASSYNEQFF. In DNA form, the CDR3 reads TGTGCCTGGAGTATGGAGGCAAGCTCCTACAATGAGCAGTTCTTC.

The chain recombines TRBV19 with TRBJ2-1, with D perhaps matching TRBD1 or TRBD2 (6 bases each). The CDR3 is 17 residues long. V was clipped by 4 bases and J by 4 bases, with 20 bases between them. Germline-derived CDR1 and CDR2 are LNHDA and SQIVND (reference sequence). CDR3 protein: CASSNPPGSGAYNEQFF. The DNA for the CDR3 is TGTGCCAGTAGTAACCCGCCCGGGTCGGGGGCTTACAATGAGCAGTTCTTC.

The chain employs TRBV3-1 (or the pseudogene TRBV3-2) and TRBJ2-7, with a possible D match to TRBD1 (6 bases). V was shortened by 3 bases and J by 1 base, with 13 bases between the two germline ends. Germline CDR1 and CDR2: LGHDT and YNNKEL (reference sequence). The CDR3 has 15 residues. The CDR3 DNA is TGTGCCAGCAGCCAGATGTTAGGGACATCCTACGAGCAGTACTTC. Its translation: CASSQMLGTSYEQYF.

This chain uses TRBV18 with TRBJ2-5; D is uncertain. Looked up from germline, CDR1 is KGHSH and CDR2 is LQKENI. This CDR3 spans 14 amino acids. With 3 bases removed from V and 8 bases from J, the gap between germline ends came to 16 bases. CDR3 region: CASSPPTDLQTQYF. The CDR3 DNA follows: TGTGCCAGCTCACCCCCCACCGACCTACAAACCCAGTACTTC. The complete variable domain, with remaining parts taken from reference TRBV18 and TRBJ2-5, reads NAGVMQNPRHLVRRRGQEARLRCSPMKGHSHVYWYRQLPEEGLKFMVYLQKENIIDESGMPKERFSAEFPKEGPSILRIQQVVRGDSAAYFCASSPPTDLQTQYFGPGTRLLVL.

This clone was seen just once. The chain carries TRBV28 and TRBJ1-2, with D unclear. This CDR3 has 11 amino acids. V gave up 3 bases and J gave up 4 bases, with 3 bases separating them. CDR1 MDHEN and CDR2 SYDVKM come from the germline V gene. The CDR3 sequence: CASSLSYGYTF. CDR3 nucleotides: TGTGCCAGCAGTTTGAGCTATGGCTACACCTTC.

V and J are TRBV6-6 and TRBJ2-1; weak D call: TRBD2 (6 bases). The CDR3 has 14 residues. Germline V gene data show CDR1 as MNHNY and CDR2 as SVGAGI (reference sequence). V dropped 7 bases and J dropped 0 bases, with 10 bases sitting between them. CDR3 amino acids: CASTLGGSYNEQFF. CDR3 nucleotide sequence: TGTGCCAGCACCCTGGGGGGCTCCTACAATGAGCAGTTCTTC.

J is TRBJ2-3 and V is TRBV9; D is unclear. Trimming stripped 2 bases from V and 3 bases from J, with 10 bases between. This CDR3 spans 14 amino acids. Germline lookup yields CDR1 SGDLS and CDR2 YYNGEE. The CDR3 spells CASSVEPRTDTQYF. The CDR3 DNA sequence: TGTGCCAGCAGCGTCGAACCCAGGACAGATACGCAGTATTTT.

This clone was recorded only once. V usage is TRBV29-1 and J usage is TRBJ2-7, with 10 bases fitting TRBD2. This CDR3 region has 15 residues. The trim removed 2 bases at V and 6 bases at J, leaving 10 bases unmatched. From germline, CDR1 is SQVTM and CDR2 ANQGSEA. The CDR3 sequence: CSVEPASGSLPEQYF. The CDR3 DNA is TGCAGCGTTGAACCGGCTAGCGGGAGTCTGCCCGAGCAGTACTTC.

V is TRBV12-3 or TRBV12-4 and J is TRBJ2-1; tentatively, D is TRBD2 (5 bases). The CDR3 extends over 13 amino acids. V was clipped by 6 bases and J by 11 bases, with 17 bases between them. The DNA of the CDR3 is TGTGCCAGCAGCCCCCCCGAGAGGGTGCAGCAGTTCTTC. Protein sequence: CASSPPERVQQFF.

The genes are TRBV27 and TRBJ1-1; perhaps TRBD1 as D (6 bases). The V gene's germline CDR1 is MNHEY and CDR2 SMNVEV (reference sequence). V gave up 7 bases and J gave up 1 base, with 16 bases separating them. There are 15 residues in the CDR3. CDR3 DNA sequence: TGTGCCAGCATCATGGGGGGCAGGACGAACACTGAAGCTTTCTTT. It codes for CASIMGGRTNTEAFF.

On this clone itself: The junction departs from germline at one end; a sequencing error may be responsible. The V and J genes are TRBV10-3 and TRBJ2-1, with no clear D. CDR1 ENHRY and CDR2 SYGVKD come from the germline V gene. The CDR3 totals 12 residues. Here the CDR3 reads CAISEAIPVIIF. The CDR3 region has the DNA TGTGCCATCAGTGAGGCGATTCCGGTTATAATCTTC.

The chain couples TRBV30 to TRBJ2-2; 8 bases map to TRBD2. This CDR3 is built from 14 residues. Looked up from germline, CDR1 is GTSNPN and CDR2 is SVGIG (reference sequence). The CDR3 here is CASKREMDLGELFF. DNA of the CDR3: TGTGCAAGTAAGCGGGAGATGGACCTAGGGGAGCTGTTTTTT.

The V and J genes are TRBV27 and TRBJ1-5, with a weak D call TRBD1 (5 bases). V gave up 10 bases and J gave up 0 bases, with 19 bases separating them. CDR3 length: 16 residues. Per germline, CDR1 MNHEY and CDR2 SMNVEV (reference sequence). The CDR3 sequence is CATRAPGHNSNQPQHF. The CDR3 DNA reads TGTGCCACCAGGGCCCCAGGCCATAATAGCAATCAGCCCCAGCATTTT.

The chain combines TRBV5-5 with TRBJ1-5, with TRBD1 as a possible D gene (6 bases). The CDR3 totals 17 residues. CDR1 is SGHKS and CDR2 is YYEKEE in the germline V gene (reference sequence). V was shortened by 2 bases and J by 5 bases, with 20 bases between the two germline ends. CDR3 sequence (DNA): TGTGCCAGCAGCTTTGTAGGGGACACCGGATCCCATCAGCCCCAGCATTTT. This sequence encodes CASSFVGDTGSHQPQHF.

The genes are TRBV27 and TRBJ2-5; tentatively, D is TRBD2 (6 bases). This CDR3 is 13 amino acids long. From germline, CDR1 is MNHEY and CDR2 SMNVEV (reference sequence). V lost 9 bases and J lost 5, with 16 bases in between. In DNA, the CDR3 is TGTGCCAGTACGGAGGGCCTGGGTGAGACCCAGTACTTC. Encoded protein: CASTEGLGETQYF.

The chain has TRBV7-6 and TRBJ2-2; D perhaps matches TRBD1 (6 bases). The germline gives CDR1 SGHVS, CDR2 FNYEAQ. Trimming removed 2 bases at V and 3 bases at J, with 13 bases between. The CDR3 spans 16 residues. The CDR3 DNA sequence: TGTGCCAGCAGCTTAAATTTGGGGGCCGACACCGGGGAGCTGTTTTTT. As protein: CASSLNLGADTGELFF.

V is TRBV12-3 or TRBV12-4 and J is TRBJ1-5; D is ambiguous. The CDR3 has 13 amino acids. Trimming removed 11 bases from V and 1 base from J, with 12 bases in between. CDR3 bases: TGTGCCTGCGAAGGTGGAAGCAATCAGCCCCAGCATTTT. Its translation is CACEGGSNQPQHF.

This clone was observed a single time. The V gene is TRBV24-1, the J gene TRBJ2-2; D may be TRBD2 (6 bases). Trimming left V 6 bases short and J 3 bases short, with 13 bases between. The CDR3 has 15 amino acids. Germline CDR1 and CDR2: KGHDR and SFDVKD. CDR3 protein: CATSPGTGDTGELFF. The CDR3, as DNA: TGTGCCACCAGTCCGGGGACGGGAGACACCGGGGAGCTGTTTTTT.

The chain is built from TRBV6-5 and TRBJ2-2; D unresolved. This CDR3 is built from 15 residues. Germline V gives CDR1 MNHEY, CDR2 SVGAGI. V gave up 0 bases and J gave up 1 base, with 6 bases separating them. The CDR3 loop reads CASSYSYRNTGELFF. DNA for the CDR3: TGTGCCAGCAGTTACTCGTACAGGAACACCGGGGAGCTGTTTTTT.

The chain combines TRBV18 with TRBJ1-1; D call uncertain. The CDR3 consists of 12 residues. V gave up 9 bases and J gave up 2 bases, with 10 bases separating them. Looked up from germline, CDR1 is KGHSH and CDR2 is LQKENI. CDR3 nucleotides: TGTGCCAGTTCAAAAGTAAACACTGAAGCTTTCTTT. Encoded protein: CASSKVNTEAFF.

The chain links TRBV20-1 to TRBJ2-5, with a tentative D call TRBD2 (6 bases). V gave up 3 bases and J gave up 0 bases, with 17 bases separating them. This CDR3 spans 16 amino acids. Germline values: CDR1 DFQATT, CDR2 SNEGSKA (reference sequence). CDR3 nucleotide sequence: TGCAGTGCTAGTAAGGGGCGGGGTTTGTACCAAGAGACCCAGTACTTC. Translating it yields CSASKGRGLYQETQYF.

The V gene is TRBV7-3, the J gene TRBJ2-2; TRBD2 agrees at 8 bases. Germline-derived CDR1 and CDR2 are SGHTA and FQGTGA. The CDR3 length is 17 residues. The V gene end was trimmed by 5 bases and the J gene end by 5 bases; junction bases not matched to a gene: 13. The CDR3 DNA follows: TGTGCCAGCAGCCCCGGGGGCGGGGGACTAGTAACCGGGGAGCTGTTTTTT. Its protein product is CASSPGGGGLVTGELFF.

The chain joins TRBV7-8 to TRBJ2-7, with 8 bases identical to TRBD1. Losses at the gene ends were 6 bases for V and 3 bases for J; bases not matched to a gene: 4. Germline V lookup: CDR1 SGHVS, CDR2 FQNEAQ. The CDR3 is made up of 13 amino acids. CDR3 nucleotides: TGTGCCAGCAGGTTGACAGGGGACTACGAGCAGTACTTC. Translation gives CASRLTGDYEQYF.

The genes are TRBV6-1 and TRBJ2-1, with 13 bases fitting TRBD2. The V gene's germline CDR1 is MNHNS and CDR2 SASEGT. This CDR3 has 21 amino acids. V was pared by 0 bases and J by 4 bases, with 15 bases of the junction left unmatched. The CDR3 DNA reads TGTGCCAGCAGTGAAGCGGGGTATGGGACTAGCGGGATGGGTGGGTACAATGAGCAGTTCTTC. The encoded protein is CASSEAGYGTSGMGGYNEQFF.

DNA for the CDR3: TGTGCCAGTAGTATCGAGGGCCAACAAGCCAAAAACATTCAGTACTTC. Translated, it gives CASSIEGQQAKNIQYF. The chain is built from TRBV19 and TRBJ2-4, with a possible D match to TRBD2 (5 bases). CDR1 and CDR2 from the germline V gene are LNHDA and SQIVND (reference sequence). V gave up 3 bases and J gave up 0 bases, with 12 bases separating them. The CDR3 totals 16 residues.

This rearrangement joins TRBV5-6 to TRBJ2-1; D unclear. The CDR3 length is 15 residues. V lost 0 bases to trimming and J lost 3 bases, with 10 bases between them. Germline CDR1 is SGHDT and CDR2 is YYEEEE. The CDR3 DNA is TGTGCCAGCAGCTTGGGGACGTCTTTCTACAATGAGCAGTTCTTC. This translates into CASSLGTSFYNEQFF.

This clone was found once. The chain employs TRBV11-2 and TRBJ1-2; D is perhaps TRBD1 (5 bases). The CDR3 consists of 15 residues. Trimming took 5 bases from V and 1 from J, leaving 14 bases between them. Germline CDR1 reads SGHAT; CDR2 reads FQNNGV. The CDR3, as DNA: TGTGCCAGCAGCCATTTGGGGACGGGTAACTATGGCTACACCTTC. This translates into CASSHLGTGNYGYTF.